This T cell receptor (beta chain) was identified during a study of T cell responses to AZD1222 COVID-19 vaccine (dated by TCRdb to about 2021). With regard to the full study: AZD1222 recipients with second doses at about 4 weeks or about 12 weeks were pooled, because spike-specific TCR depth and breadth did not differ between schedules. A total of 230 to 250 trial participants underwent TCR sequencing, of whom about 210 received two doses of AZD1222 and some 25 received two doses of the MenACWY control vaccine. Trial participants were enrolled by age into subgroups of 18-55, 56-69 and 70-plus years, and around 150, 29 and 61 TCR-sequenced participants, respectively, were included in these subgroups.

The time point label, read with the paper, signifies: baseline before first vaccination. Samples from vaccinated people were obtained from the UK trials COV001 and COV002, which included a single-blind randomized controlled phase 2/3 trial of AZD1222 (ChAdOx1 nCoV-19) in healthy adults. For TCRbeta chain sequencing, PBMC samples from trial participants were taken at day 0 and at day 28 after the second dose. Broader findings and caveats from the paper: Epitopes outside the regions mutated in the B.1.351 and B.1.1.7 variants were reportedly recognized by nearly half of the unique spike-specific TCRs. Only five to seven AZD1222 recipients were SARS-CoV-2 seropositive at baseline, limiting conclusions about previously exposed vaccinees. In the small 56-69-year group, the increase in depth fell short of significance, most likely because of low power. Because no samples from the day 14 peak response were available, repertoires could be characterized only after the peak T cell response. Participants were mostly white British, with more females than males. The authors suggested clonal diversity may have been underestimated. After two AZD1222 doses, both the breadth and the depth of spike-specific TCRs were significantly higher than at day 0 and than in MenACWY recipients. CD4 TCRs associated with the vaccine covered the entire spike protein, and the dominant responses were in regions 160-218 and 743-854.

The CDR3 regions of human TCRbeta chains were analyzed by immunosequencing. The source study handled its data this way. Repertoire TCRs were matched against a reference library of SARS-CoV-2-specific TCRs generated with the MIRA antigen-specificity platform. Breadth meant the fraction of unique TCRs that were SARS-CoV-2-associated, whereas depth meant the fraction of total T cells that were SARS-CoV-2-associated. Using the MIRA data, each spike-specific TCR was assigned both to the spike region to which the TCR was reactive and to a CD4 or CD8 class. Log10-transformed breadth and depth values were compared by one-way ANOVA with Sidak's multiple comparisons tests. This is the immuneACCESS table as TCRdb keeps it, with only in-frame sequences that have V and J called. A part of the clones is gone; compared with another copy, unresolved V genes explain less than half, and the rest is unexplained. That table gives V, J and clone size, and the DNA gave D and trimming. The sample records tens of thousands of clones, roughly 89% of which are singletons. About 7% of the sample belongs to the ten largest clones.

A note on this clone: Its antigen is still unknown. Qualities for individual bases were not recorded, and no much larger clone is one base off.

V is shortened by 0 bases, J by 1 base, and the region joining them spans 25 bases. The CDR3 sequence holds 20 residues, the cysteine and phenylalanine included. This entry keeps only the CDR3 DNA: 60 bases, framed from base 1. The germline V gene provides CDR1 SGHNT and CDR2 YENEEA. The TCR comes from an adult in good health. The starting material was peripheral blood, obtained on day 0 of AZD1222 vaccination. The chain links TRBV11-3 with TRBJ2-7; a weak D assignment points to TRBD2 (7 bases agree). CDR3 sequence: CASSLERGRTPGQASYEQYF. The DNA reads as follows: TGTGCCAGCAGCTTAGAGCGGGGGCGAACACCGGGACAAGCTTCCTACGAGCAGTACTTC.